The sequence of this T cell receptor beta chain was determined in a study of T-cell reconstitution after alpha-beta-depleted transplantation in children. The CDR3 has 14 amino acids. Deletions cut 4 bases from V and 0 bases from J, with 10 bases between. CDR1 SGDLS and CDR2 YYNGEE come from the germline V gene. This clonotype showed up just a few times. Preparation of the TCRbeta library used unique molecular identifiers. From the PCR reads, TCRdb called clonotypes with MiXCR, one entry per CDR3 protein. The sample shows about 540,000 distinct CDR3 sequences, around 17% of them seen only once. This specimen consisted of PBMCs from the stem cell graft donor, obtained from the stem cell graft. The chain recombines TRBV9 with TRBJ1-1; unclear D gene. The receptor was derived from a human donor who donated a stem cell graft to a child with acute lymphoblastic leukemia. In nucleotides, the CDR3 is TGTGCCAGCAGCCTTACAAGCATGAACACTGAAGCTTTCTTT. Protein sequence: CASSLTSMNTEAFF.